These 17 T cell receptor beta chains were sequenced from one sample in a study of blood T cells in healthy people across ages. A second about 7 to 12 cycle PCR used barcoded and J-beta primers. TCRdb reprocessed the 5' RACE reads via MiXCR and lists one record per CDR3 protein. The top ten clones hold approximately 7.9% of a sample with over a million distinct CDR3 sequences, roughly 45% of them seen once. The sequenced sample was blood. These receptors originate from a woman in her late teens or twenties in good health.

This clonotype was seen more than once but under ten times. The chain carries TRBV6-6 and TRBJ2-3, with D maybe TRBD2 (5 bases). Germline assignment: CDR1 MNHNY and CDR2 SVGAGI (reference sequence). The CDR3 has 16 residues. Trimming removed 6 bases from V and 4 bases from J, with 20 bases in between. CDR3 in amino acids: CASSNGEGSPPDTQYF. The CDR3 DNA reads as TGTGCCAGCAGCAACGGAGAGGGATCCCCCCCAGATACGCAGTATTTT.

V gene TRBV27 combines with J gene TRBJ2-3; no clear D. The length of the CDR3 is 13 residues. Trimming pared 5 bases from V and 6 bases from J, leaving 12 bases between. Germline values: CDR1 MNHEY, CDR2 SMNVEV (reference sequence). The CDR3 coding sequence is TGTGCCAGCAGTGTATTGTTATCGGATACGCAGTATTTT. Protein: CASSVLLSDTQYF.

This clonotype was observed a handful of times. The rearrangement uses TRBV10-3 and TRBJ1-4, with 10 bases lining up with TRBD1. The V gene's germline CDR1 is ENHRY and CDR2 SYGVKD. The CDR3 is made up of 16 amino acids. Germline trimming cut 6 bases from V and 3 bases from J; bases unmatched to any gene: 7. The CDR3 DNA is TGTGCCATCAGAAAAGGACAGGGGGTCGCTAATGAAAAACTGTTTTTT. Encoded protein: CAIRKGQGVANEKLFF.

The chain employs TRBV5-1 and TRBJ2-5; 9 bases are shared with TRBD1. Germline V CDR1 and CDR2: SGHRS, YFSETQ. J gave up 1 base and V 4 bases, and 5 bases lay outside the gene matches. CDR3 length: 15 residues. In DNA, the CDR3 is TGCGCCAGCAGCCCTATGGGACAGGGCCAAGAGACCCAGTACTTC. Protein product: CASSPMGQGQETQYF.

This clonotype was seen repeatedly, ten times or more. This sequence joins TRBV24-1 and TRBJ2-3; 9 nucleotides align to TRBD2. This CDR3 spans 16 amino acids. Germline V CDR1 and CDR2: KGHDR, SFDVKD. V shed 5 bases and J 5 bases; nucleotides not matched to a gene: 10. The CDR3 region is CATSGGLAGEEDTQYF. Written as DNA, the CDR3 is TGTGCCACCAGTGGGGGCTTAGCGGGGGAAGAAGATACGCAGTATTTT.

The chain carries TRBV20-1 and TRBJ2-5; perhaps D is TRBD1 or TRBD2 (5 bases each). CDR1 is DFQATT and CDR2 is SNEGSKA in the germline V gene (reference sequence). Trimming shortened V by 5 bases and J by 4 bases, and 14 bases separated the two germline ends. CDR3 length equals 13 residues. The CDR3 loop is CSAPPGGGETQYF. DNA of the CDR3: TGCAGTGCTCCGCCTGGGGGTGGAGAGACCCAGTACTTC.

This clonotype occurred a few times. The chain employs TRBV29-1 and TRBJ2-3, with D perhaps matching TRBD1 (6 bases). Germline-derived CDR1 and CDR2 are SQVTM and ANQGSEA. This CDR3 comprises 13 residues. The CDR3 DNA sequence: TGCAGGGCCCGAGGGACAAACACAGATACGCAGTATTTT. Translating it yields CRARGTNTDTQYF.

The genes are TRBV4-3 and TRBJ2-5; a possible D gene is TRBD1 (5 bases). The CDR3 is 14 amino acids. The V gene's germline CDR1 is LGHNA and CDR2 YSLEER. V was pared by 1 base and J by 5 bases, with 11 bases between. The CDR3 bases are TGCGCCAGCAGCCAAGGCAGGGTAGGGGAGACCCAGTACTTC. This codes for CASSQGRVGETQYF.

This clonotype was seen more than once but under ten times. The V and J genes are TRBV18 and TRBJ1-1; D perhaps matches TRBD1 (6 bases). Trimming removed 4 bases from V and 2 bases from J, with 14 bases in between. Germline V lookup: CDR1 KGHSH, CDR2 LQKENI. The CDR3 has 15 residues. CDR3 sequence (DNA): TGTGCCAGCTCACTTCGGACAGCACTTAACACTGAAGCTTTCTTT. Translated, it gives CASSLRTALNTEAFF.

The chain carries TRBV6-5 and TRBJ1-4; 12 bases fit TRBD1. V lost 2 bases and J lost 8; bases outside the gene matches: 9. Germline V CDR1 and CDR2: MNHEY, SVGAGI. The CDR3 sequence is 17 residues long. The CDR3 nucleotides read TGTGCCAGCAGTTACAGAGGGACAGGGGGCGTACGAGAAAAACTGTTTTTT. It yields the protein CASSYRGTGGVREKLFF.

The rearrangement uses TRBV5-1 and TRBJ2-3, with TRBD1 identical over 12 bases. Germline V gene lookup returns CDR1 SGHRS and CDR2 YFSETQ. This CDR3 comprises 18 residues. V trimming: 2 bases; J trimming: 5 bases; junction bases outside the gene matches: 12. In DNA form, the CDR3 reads TGCGCCAGCAGCTTCGGGACAGGGGGCAGGCGGTCAGAAGATACGCAGTATTTT. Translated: CASSFGTGGRRSEDTQYF.

Here the CDR3 reads CASSLAFQDRAKDTQYF. CDR3 bases: TGTGCCAGCAGCTTAGCGTTCCAGGACAGGGCTAAAGATACGCAGTATTTT. The chain couples TRBV7-8 to TRBJ2-3, with 8 bases fitting TRBD1. CDR3 size: 17 residues. The J segment lost 5 bases and the V segment lost 0 bases, leaving 10 bases of the junction unmatched. Per the germline V gene, CDR1 is SGHVS and CDR2 is FQNEAQ. Full variable domain (missing parts from reference TRBV7-8 and TRBJ2-3): GAGVSQSPRYKVAKRGQDVALRCDPISGHVSLFWYQQALGQGPEFLTYFQNEAQLDKSGLPSDRFFAERPEGSVSTLKIQRTQQEDSAVYLCASSLAFQDRAKDTQYFGPGTRLTVL.

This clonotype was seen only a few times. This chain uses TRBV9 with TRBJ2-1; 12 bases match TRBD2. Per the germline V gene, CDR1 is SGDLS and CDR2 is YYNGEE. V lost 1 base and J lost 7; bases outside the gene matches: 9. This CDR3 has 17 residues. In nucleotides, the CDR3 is TGTGCCAGCAGCGTACGGGCTAGCGGGGGGGCGGATAATGAGCAGTTCTTC. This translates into CASSVRASGGADNEQFF. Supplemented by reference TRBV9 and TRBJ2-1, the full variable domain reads DSGVTQTPKHLITATGQRVTLRCSPRSGDLSVYWYQQSLDQGLQFLIQYYNGEERAKGNILERFSAQQFPDLHSELNLSSLELGDSALYFCASSVRASGGADNEQFFGPGTRLTVL.

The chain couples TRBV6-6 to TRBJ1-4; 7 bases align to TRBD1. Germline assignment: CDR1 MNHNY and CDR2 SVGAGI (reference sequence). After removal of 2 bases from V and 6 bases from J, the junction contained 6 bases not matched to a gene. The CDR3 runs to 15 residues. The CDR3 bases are TGTGCCAGCAGTTACCCCACCAGGGGGGATGAAAAACTGTTTTTT. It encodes CASSYPTRGDEKLFF.

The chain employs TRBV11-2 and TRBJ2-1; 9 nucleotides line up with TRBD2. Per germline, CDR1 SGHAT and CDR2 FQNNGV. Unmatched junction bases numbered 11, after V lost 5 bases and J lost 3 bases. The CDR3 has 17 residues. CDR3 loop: CASSRPKGAGGYNEQFF. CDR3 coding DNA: TGTGCCAGCAGCCGCCCAAAGGGAGCGGGGGGCTACAATGAGCAGTTCTTC.

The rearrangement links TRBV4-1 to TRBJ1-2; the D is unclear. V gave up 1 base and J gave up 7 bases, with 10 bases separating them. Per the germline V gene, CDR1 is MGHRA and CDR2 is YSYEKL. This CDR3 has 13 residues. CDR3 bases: TGCGCCAGCAGCCAAGTCTCCGGGAGTGGCTACACCTTC. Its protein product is CASSQVSGSGYTF.

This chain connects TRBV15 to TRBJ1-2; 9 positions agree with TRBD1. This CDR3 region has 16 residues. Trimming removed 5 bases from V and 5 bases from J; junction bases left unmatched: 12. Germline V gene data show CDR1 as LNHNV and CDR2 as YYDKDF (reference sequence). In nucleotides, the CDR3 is TGTGCCACCAGCTCCCGACAGGGGGAATTTCAGTATGGCTACACCTTC. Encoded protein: CATSSRQGEFQYGYTF. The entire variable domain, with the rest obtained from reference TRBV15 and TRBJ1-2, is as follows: DAMVIQNPRYQVTQFGKPVTLSCSQTLNHNVMYWYQQKSSQAPKLLFHYYDKDFNNEADTPDNFQSRRPNTSFCFLDIRSPGLGDTAMYLCATSSRQGEFQYGYTFGSGTRLTVV.